The TCR beta chain described here comes from a study of cytomegalovirus exposure and HLA in healthy donors. Primers for the PCR totalled 60 Vbeta and 13 Jbeta. Here immunoSEQ multiplex PCR was the method, and the copy in TCRdb shows in-frame clones only, minus some. The data show under 200,000 clones, less than 85% seen once. Germline V gene lookup returns CDR1 SGHRS and CDR2 YFSETQ. The CDR3 runs to 15 residues. The V and J ends lost 2 bases and 2 bases respectively, with 14 bases between them. In the case of this clone: The antigen is unknown.

Broader study findings: In vitro, three CMV-associated chains proved specific for CMV antigens.

This receptor was obtained from a man aged 35 to 55 in good health and CMV-seronegative. The chain links TRBV5-1 to TRBJ2-7; D unclear. Specimen: PBMCs. DNA of the CDR3: TGCGCCAGCAGCTTTGGGCAGTCCCGGCCCTACGAGCAGTACTTC. Amino acids: CASSFGQSRPYEQYF.